These 22 T cell receptor beta chains share one sample of origin, sequenced in a study of regulatory T cells in long-lasting Graves disease (dated by TCRdb to about 2021). Library method: multiplex PCR. TCRdb records Illumina HiSeq 4000 as the sequencer. To build TCR beta libraries, CDR3 regions were amplified by Arm-PCR using iRepertoire HTBI primers. TCRdb trimmed the raw reads at Q25, called clones with MiXCR and kept productive beta chains. Each record represents a unique CDR3 protein, reported with the most common genes and DNA among its rows. For this sample there are some 330,000 distinct CDR3 sequences; roughly 25% appear just once. The ten biggest clones cover about 29% of the sample. Per the publication, the time point label means: persistent/refractory GD, antithyroid drugs over 5 years with positive TRAb. RNA was extracted from PBMCs in TRIzol for both TCR sequencing and RNA sequencing.

The sample was peripheral blood mononuclear cells (PBMCs), taken when the disease was refractory, from a patient treated with antithyroid drugs. The receptor set was obtained from a woman aged 40 to 50 with Graves disease. Donor details come from another sample of the same person, matched by shared clones.

V is TRBV5-1 and J is TRBJ1-1; D is unclear. V lost 0 bases, J lost 2 bases, and 8 bases lay in between. CDR1 is SGHRS and CDR2 is YFSETQ in the germline V gene. The CDR3 length is 14 residues. In DNA form, the CDR3 reads TGCGCCAGCAGCTTGGACAGCGGAAACACTGAAGCTTTCTTT. Its translation is CASSLDSGNTEAFF.

Worth noting for this clonotype: This sequence is one base from a far larger clone and is likely a read error. In this CDR3 the conserved last residue, phenylalanine or tryptophan, is missing, so a read error is likely. The V and J genes are TRBV27 and TRBJ1-1; 7 bases are shared with TRBD1. This CDR3 is 12 amino acids long. V was clipped by 8 bases and J by 1 base; unmatched bases: 1. The V gene's germline CDR1 is MNHEY and CDR2 SMNVEV (reference sequence). Written as DNA, the CDR3 is TGTGCCAGCCGGACAGGGAACACTGAAGCTTTCTTA. This sequence encodes CASRTGNTEAFL.

This clonotype was recorded at least ten times. The chain is built from TRBV28 and TRBJ1-3; D unclear. CDR1 is MDHEN, CDR2 SYDVKM, per germline. Trimming took 10 bases from V and 2 from J, leaving 9 bases between them. The CDR3 spans 12 residues. The CDR3 coding sequence is TGTGCCATCCGGGAACCTGGAAACACCATATATTTT. Residues: CAIREPGNTIYF.

This clonotype has only a few counts. This chain uses TRBV29-1 with TRBJ1-2, with D unclear. V lost 5 bases and J 2 bases, leaving 9 bases between the germline ends. Germline CDR1 and CDR2: SQVTM and ANQGSEA. CDR3 length equals 12 residues. The DNA for the CDR3 is TGCAGCGTTAGGAGCGACAACTATGGCTACACCTTC. As protein: CSVRSDNYGYTF.

This clonotype was detected many times. This chain links TRBV28 with TRBJ2-7; D gene unclear. CDR3 size: 14 residues. Germline V CDR1 and CDR2: MDHEN, SYDVKM. Deletions cut 1 base from V and 2 bases from J, with 9 bases between. This CDR3 is CASSLLGNPYEQYF. The CDR3 DNA follows: TGTGCCAGCAGTTTATTGGGGAACCCCTACGAGCAGTACTTC.

This clonotype was recorded at least ten times. The gene calls are TRBV28 and TRBJ1-5; D might be TRBD1 (5 bases). With 6 bases removed from V and 3 bases from J, the gap between germline ends came to 15 bases. This CDR3 has 15 amino acids. Germline CDR1 and CDR2: MDHEN and SYDVKM. The CDR3 spells CASRTGGKDNQPQHF. The CDR3 coding sequence is TGTGCCAGCAGAACGGGGGGAAAGGACAATCAGCCCCAGCATTTT.

The chain links TRBV5-1 to TRBJ2-1; 10 bases align to TRBD1. J was trimmed by 9 bases and V by 0 bases; bases with no gene match: 3. Germline V CDR1 and CDR2: SGHRS, YFSETQ. The CDR3 spans 14 residues. The CDR3 DNA follows: TGCGCCAGCAGCTTGGATGGACAGGGGGGTGAGCAGTTCTTC. Its protein is CASSLDGQGGEQFF. The variable domain in full, with the rest retrieved from reference TRBV5-1 and TRBJ2-1, is KAGVTQTPRYLIKTRGQQVTLSCSPISGHRSVSWYQQTPGQGLQFLFEYFSETQRNKGNFPGRFSGRQFSNSRSEMNVSTLELGDSALYLCASSLDGQGGEQFFGPGTRLTVL.

This clonotype was seen a handful of times. Sequence at one end of the junction differs from germline and may be a read error. The rearrangement joins TRBV19 to TRBJ2-5; D is possibly TRBD1 or TRBD2 (5 bases each). This CDR3 is built from 13 residues. The germline gives CDR1 LNHDA, CDR2 SQIVND (reference sequence). The CDR3 DNA reads TGTGCCAGTAGAGATGGGCGGTACGGGACCCAATACTTC. Protein sequence: CASRDGRYGTQYF.

This clonotype was found a few times. V and J are TRBV25-1 and TRBJ2-7; weak D call: TRBD1 (6 bases). V was clipped by 6 bases and J by 7 bases, with 10 bases between them. The CDR3 runs 11 residues. Germline-derived CDR1 and CDR2 are MGHDK and SYGVNS. The DNA of the CDR3 is TGTGCCAGCAGCAAAGGGGGAGAGCAGTACTTC. This encodes CASSKGGEQYF.

This clonotype was observed many times. The gene calls are TRBV28 and TRBJ2-6; the match to TRBD1 covers 7 bases. The CDR3 is 15 amino acids. Trimming removed 6 bases from V and 4 bases from J; junction bases left unmatched: 6. Germline V gene sequence: CDR1 MDHEN, CDR2 SYDVKM. CDR3 sequence (DNA): TGTGCCAGCAGATATACAGGGGTCGGGGCCAACGTCCTGACTTTC. Translation: CASRYTGVGANVLTF.

This chain joins TRBV28 and TRBJ2-2, with 8 nucleotides matching TRBD2. The length of the CDR3 is 20 residues. Trimming took 3 bases from V and 1 from J; bases not matched to a gene: 16. Germline assignment: CDR1 MDHEN and CDR2 SYDVKM. CDR3 protein: CASSLTVIRTSRKNTGELFF. Written as DNA, the CDR3 is TGTGCCAGCAGTTTGACGGTCATTAGGACTAGCAGGAAGAACACCGGGGAGCTGTTTTTT.

V is TRBV5-1 and J is TRBJ2-2, with D possibly TRBD2 on 6 matching bases. The CDR3 covers 16 residues. The germline V gene has CDR1 SGHRS and CDR2 YFSETQ. The V end lost 4 bases, the J end lost 7 bases, and 20 bases lay between the germline ends. CDR3 sequence reads: CASSPGVTGAVGELFF. Here the CDR3 DNA reads TGCGCCAGCAGCCCGGGGGTTACAGGAGCGGTCGGGGAGCTGTTTTTT. Supplemented by reference TRBV5-1 and TRBJ2-2, the full variable domain reads KAGVTQTPRYLIKTRGQQVTLSCSPISGHRSVSWYQQTPGQGLQFLFEYFSETQRNKGNFPGRFSGRQFSNSRSEMNVSTLELGDSALYLCASSPGVTGAVGELFFGEGSRLTVL.

This clonotype was recorded many times. V gene TRBV24-1 combines with J gene TRBJ2-7, with no clear D. Germline V gives CDR1 KGHDR, CDR2 SFDVKD. The V and J ends lost 3 bases and 1 base respectively, with 9 bases between them. The CDR3 loop spans 14 amino acids. The CDR3 loop is CATSDAALSYEQYF. CDR3 coding DNA: TGTGCCACCAGTGATGCGGCCCTGTCCTACGAGCAGTACTTC.

This clonotype has a handful of counts. The chain recombines TRBV28 with TRBJ1-5; possibly TRBD1 for D (6 bases). The CDR3 is made up of 15 amino acids. Trimming removed 6 bases at V and 4 bases at J, with 16 bases between. Germline CDR1 and CDR2: MDHEN and SYDVKM. Here the CDR3 DNA reads TGTGCCAGCAGCAGGTCCCCAACAGGGAATCAGCCCCAGCATTTT. This translates into CASSRSPTGNQPQHF.

This clonotype was recorded a few times. The chain combines TRBV6-4 with TRBJ1-2; D unclear. The CDR3 runs 11 residues. Between the trimmed V and J ends, which lost 8 bases and 8 bases, there was a span of 12 bases. CDR1 and CDR2 from the germline V gene are MRHNA and SNTAGT. The CDR3 coding sequence is TGTGCCAGCGGTCTTGGGCCCGGCTACACCTTC. Amino acids: CASGLGPGYTF.

As regards this clonotype: Given a much more abundant clone one base away, this may be a read error. The genes are TRBV28 and TRBJ1-2, with D uncertain. Looked up from germline, CDR1 is MDHEN and CDR2 is SYDVKM. V was trimmed by 8 bases and J by 8 bases, leaving 18 bases between them. The CDR3 has 13 residues. The CDR3 DNA reads TGTGCCAGCGGTCCCGTGATCGGCGACGGCTACACCTTC. Its translation: CASGPVIGDGYTF.

The chain employs TRBV18 and TRBJ1-1; D not resolved. V lost 7 bases to trimming and J lost 4 bases, with 13 bases between them. Germline V lookup: CDR1 KGHSH, CDR2 LQKENI. The CDR3 sequence is 13 residues long. DNA for the CDR3: TGTGCCAGCTTATGGTCGCGGAGCACTGAAGCTTTCTTT. This encodes CASLWSRSTEAFF.

This clonotype was seen at least ten times. The chain is built from TRBV7-8 and TRBJ2-5; D is undetermined. The CDR3 has 13 amino acids. CDR1 is SGHVS and CDR2 is FQNEAQ in the germline V gene. Trimming took off 0 bases at V and 5 bases at J, with 7 bases between the two ends. CDR3 protein: CASSLAEGETQYF. In nucleotides, the CDR3 is TGTGCCAGCAGCTTAGCCGAAGGGGAGACCCAGTACTTC.

Ten or more counts support this clonotype. The chain links TRBV7-2 to TRBJ1-5; D remains ambiguous. The germline gives CDR1 SGHTA, CDR2 FQGNSA. This CDR3 spans 15 amino acids. V lost 1 base and J 2 bases, leaving 9 bases between the germline ends. The CDR3 DNA reads as TGTGCCAGCAGCTTAGATGGCAGCCGCAATCAGCCCCAGCATTTT. Protein: CASSLDGSRNQPQHF. Together with reference TRBV7-2 and TRBJ1-5, the CDR3 gives the full variable domain: GAGVSQSPSNKVTEKGKDVELRCDPISGHTALYWYRQSLGQGLEFLIYFQGNSAPDKSGLPSDRFSAERTGGSVSTLTIQRTQQEDSAVYLCASSLDGSRNQPQHFGDGTRLSIL.

This clonotype was observed many times. The chain employs TRBV27 and TRBJ1-2; 7 bases match TRBD1. Germline V gene lookup returns CDR1 MNHEY and CDR2 SMNVEV (reference sequence). Trimming took 5 bases from V and 4 from J; bases not matched to a gene: 7. This CDR3 region has 14 residues. CDR3 region: CASSLWPGGYGYTF. CDR3 nucleotides: TGTGCCAGCAGTCTATGGCCAGGGGGCTATGGCTACACCTTC.

The chain joins TRBV5-1 to TRBJ2-2, with TRBD2 matching over 7 bases. In germline, CDR1 is SGHRS, CDR2 YFSETQ. The CDR3 has 16 amino acids. V was pared by 1 base and J by 0 bases, with 3 bases of the junction left unmatched. The DNA of the CDR3 is TGCGCCAGCAGCTTGCATCTAGCGGCGAACACCGGGGAGCTGTTTTTT. Translation gives CASSLHLAANTGELFF.

The V gene is TRBV5-6, the J gene TRBJ1-4; tentative D call: TRBD1 (6 bases). Trimming stripped 5 bases from V and 8 bases from J, with 13 bases between. The germline V gene encodes CDR1 SGHDT and CDR2 YYEEEE. This CDR3 is 13 amino acids long. This CDR3 is CASSYIQGEKLFF. The CDR3 bases are TGTGCCAGCAGTTATATACAGGGAGAAAAACTGTTTTTT.